The T cell receptor (beta chain) under discussion was sequenced for a study of T cell repertoires in cytomegalovirus infection. In the study overall: Carrying CMV and the relevant HLA type showed in public TCR beta signatures.

This clonotype was seen a single time. Its antigen remains unknown. Broader study findings: Cumulative frequency (of public TCR beta family members) identified carriers of CMV plus the relevant HLA. It was HLA-C-restricted CMV-specific TCR beta clonotypes that dominated the response ex vivo.

MiXCR was run by TCRdb on the reads, yielding one entry per CDR3 protein. Seen here are about 460,000 distinct CDR3 sequences, 11% observed once, and the top ten hold around 9.6%. Germline values: CDR1 SGHNT, CDR2 YYREEE (reference sequence). This CDR3 is built from 13 residues. With 8 bases removed from V and 8 bases from J, the gap between germline ends came to 14 bases. This clonotype was sampled from a human donor in good health (CMV status not recorded). Some clones in this sample may be carry-over from other donors' samples. The sample consisted of PBMCs. This chain links TRBV5-4 with TRBJ1-6; a possible D gene is TRBD1 (6 bases). The CDR3 coding sequence is TGTGCCAGTGGGGGGAAGGGGGATTCACCCCTCCACTTT. Its translation is CASGGKGDSPLHF.